The 7 T cell receptor beta chains below come from one sample, sequenced in a study of CD8 T cells in ankylosing spondylitis. TCRdb called the 5' RACE reads again in MiXCR, with one record for every CDR3 protein. The sample lists around 330,000 distinct CDR3 sequences, around 10% seen once, with about 10% in the top ten. The specimen was blood, either unsorted or a sorted T cell fraction (not recorded which). The receptors stem from a female donor with ankylosing spondylitis or in good health (not recorded which).

The sample holds one count of this clonotype. V gene TRBV7-2 combines with J gene TRBJ2-3; no clear D. Germline V gene data show CDR1 as SGHTA and CDR2 as FQGNSA. V lost 7 bases and J 2 bases, leaving 16 bases between the germline ends. This CDR3 region has 15 residues. For the CDR3, the DNA is TGTGCCAGCACCCTAGTCGGAGTCGCCACAGATACGCAGTATTTT. Translated: CASTLVGVATDTQYF.

The J gene is TRBJ2-5, the V gene TRBV6-5, with D hard to call. The CDR3 consists of 15 residues. CDR1 is MNHEY, CDR2 SVGAGI, per germline. Trimming stripped 2 bases from V and 4 bases from J, with 14 bases between. The CDR3 protein is CASSYGVVGRETQYF. The DNA for the CDR3 is TGTGCCAGCAGTTACGGGGTGGTTGGTCGAGAGACCCAGTACTTC.

The table lists this clonotype with a few counts. This chain links TRBV20-1 with TRBJ2-7; D not resolved. Trimming took off 4 bases at V and 0 bases at J, with 13 bases between the two ends. From germline, CDR1 is DFQATT and CDR2 SNEGSKA (reference sequence). The CDR3 consists of 14 residues. The CDR3 coding sequence is TGCAGTGCTACCCAACTGACTCTCTCCTACGAGCAGTACTTC. Translation gives CSATQLTLSYEQYF.

In this sample, this clonotype turned up many times. As DNA, the CDR3 is TGTGCCACCACGACCGGGACGACGAACACCGGGGAGCTGTTTTTT. Encoded protein: CATTTGTTNTGELFF. The chain uses TRBV24-1 and TRBJ2-2; the D call may be TRBD1 or TRBD2 (5 bases each). V was trimmed by 8 bases and J by 0 bases, leaving 12 bases between them. From germline, CDR1 is KGHDR and CDR2 SFDVKD. The CDR3 runs 15 residues.

The chain carries TRBV20-1 and TRBJ1-1; the D is unclear. CDR1 and CDR2 (germline): DFQATT, SNEGSKA (reference sequence). Trimming took 3 bases from V and 2 from J, leaving 13 bases between them. The CDR3 loop spans 14 amino acids. The CDR3 region is CSARFPPGNTEAFF. In DNA form, the CDR3 reads TGCAGTGCTAGGTTCCCACCGGGCAACACTGAAGCTTTCTTT.

This clonotype has a count of ten or more. The rearrangement links TRBV20-1 to TRBJ1-1; TRBD1 is a possible D gene (6 bases). Trimming removed 6 bases from V and 3 bases from J, with 14 bases in between. The germline CDR1 and CDR2 sequences are DFQATT and SNEGSKA (reference sequence). The CDR3 is 13 residues long. This CDR3 reads CSARGQTHTEAFF. DNA for the CDR3: TGCAGTGCGCGCGGACAGACCCACACTGAAGCTTTCTTT.

This clonotype was seen a few times. V is TRBV20-1 and J is TRBJ2-2, with D possibly being TRBD2 (6 bases). CDR1 and CDR2 (germline): DFQATT, SNEGSKA (reference sequence). V lost 2 bases to trimming and J lost 3 bases, with 13 bases between them. This CDR3 has 15 residues. CDR3 region: CSARKSTSYTGELFF. The CDR3 nucleotides read TGCAGTGCTAGAAAATCCACTAGCTACACCGGGGAGCTGTTTTTT.